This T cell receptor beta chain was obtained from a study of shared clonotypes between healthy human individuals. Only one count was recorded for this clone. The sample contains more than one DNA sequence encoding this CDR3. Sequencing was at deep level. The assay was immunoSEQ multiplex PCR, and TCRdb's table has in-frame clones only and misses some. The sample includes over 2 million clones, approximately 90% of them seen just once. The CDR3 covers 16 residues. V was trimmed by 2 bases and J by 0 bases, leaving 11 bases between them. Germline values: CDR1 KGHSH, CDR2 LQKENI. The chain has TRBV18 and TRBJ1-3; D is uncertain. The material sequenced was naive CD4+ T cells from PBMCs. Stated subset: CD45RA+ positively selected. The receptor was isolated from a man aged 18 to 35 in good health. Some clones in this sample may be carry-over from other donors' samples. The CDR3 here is CASSPGQSLSGNTIYF. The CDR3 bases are TGTGCCAGCTCACCAGGGCAGAGCCTCTCTGGAAACACCATATATTTT. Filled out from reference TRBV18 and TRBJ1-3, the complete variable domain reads NAGVMQNPRHLVRRRGQEARLRCSPMKGHSHVYWYRQLPEEGLKFMVYLQKENIIDESGMPKERFSAEFPKEGPSILRIQQVVRGDSAAYFCASSPGQSLSGNTIYFGEGSWLTVV.